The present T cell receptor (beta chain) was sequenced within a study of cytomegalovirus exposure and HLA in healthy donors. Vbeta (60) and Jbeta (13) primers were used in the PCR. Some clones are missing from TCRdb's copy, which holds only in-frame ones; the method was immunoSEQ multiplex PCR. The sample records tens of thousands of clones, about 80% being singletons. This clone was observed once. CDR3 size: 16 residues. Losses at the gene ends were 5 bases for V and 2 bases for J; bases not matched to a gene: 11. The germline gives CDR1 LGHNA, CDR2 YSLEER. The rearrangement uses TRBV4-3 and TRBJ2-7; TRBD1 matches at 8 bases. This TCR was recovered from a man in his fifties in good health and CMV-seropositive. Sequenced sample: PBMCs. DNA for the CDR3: TGCGCCAGCAGCTTCTCCGGGACAGGCGAAACCTACGAGCAGTACTTC. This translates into CASSFSGTGETYEQYF.